The 8 T cell receptor beta chains below all came from one sample that was sequenced in a study of shared clonotypes between healthy human individuals. Naive CD8 cells, CD45RO-negative and positively selected for CCR7, excluded terminally differentiated effector memory CD45RA+ cells. Some clones are missing from TCRdb's copy, which holds only in-frame ones; the method was immunoSEQ multiplex PCR. The table has around 1.9 million clones, roughly 95% seen once. The specimen sequenced was naive CD8+ T cells from PBMCs. The receptors were gathered from a man aged 18 to 30 in good health. Some clones in this sample may be carry-over from other donors' samples.

The genes are TRBV18 and TRBJ2-7; TRBD2 might be the D (5 bases). This CDR3 region has 12 residues. Germline V gene sequence: CDR1 KGHSH, CDR2 LQKENI. Trimming shortened V by 8 bases and J by 0 bases, and 8 bases separated the two germline ends. The CDR3 bases are TGTGCCAGCGGTAGCGTCTCCTACGAGCAGTACTTC. This translates into CASGSVSYEQYF. Full variable domain (remainder filled in from reference TRBV18 and TRBJ2-7): NAGVMQNPRHLVRRRGQEARLRCSPMKGHSHVYWYRQLPEEGLKFMVYLQKENIIDESGMPKERFSAEFPKEGPSILRIQQVVRGDSAAYFCASGSVSYEQYFGPGTRLTVT.

V gene TRBV5-4 combines with J gene TRBJ2-2; a possible D gene is TRBD2 (5 bases). CDR1 and CDR2 (germline): SGHNT, YYREEE (reference sequence). CDR3 length: 16 residues. V lost 1 base to trimming and J lost 1 base, with 11 bases between them. CDR3 residues: CASSLYGRVNTGELFF. CDR3 DNA sequence: TGTGCCAGCAGCTTGTACGGGCGGGTGAACACCGGGGAGCTGTTTTTT.

The chain carries TRBV14 and TRBJ2-5; no firm D call. The CDR3 is 13 residues long. V was pared by 2 bases and J by 0 bases, with 4 bases between. CDR1 is SGHDN and CDR2 is FVKESK in the germline V gene. In DNA, the CDR3 is TGTGCCAGCAGCCAATTGGACCAAGAGACCCAGTACTTC. It yields the protein CASSQLDQETQYF.

In its sample, this clone was seen once. The rearrangement uses TRBV7-9 and TRBJ1-1, with a weak D call TRBD1 (6 bases). V lost 5 bases, J lost 3 bases, and 16 bases lay in between. Germline CDR1 and CDR2: SEHNR and FQNEAQ (reference sequence). This CDR3 is 15 amino acids long. The CDR3 loop is CASSPTGGSHTEAFF. The CDR3 region has the DNA TGTGCCAGCAGCCCCACGGGGGGCAGCCACACTGAAGCTTTCTTT. The full variable domain, in which reference TRBV7-9 and TRBJ1-1 provide the parts outside the CDR3, is DTGVSQNPRHKITKRGQNVTFRCDPISEHNRLYWYRQTLGQGPEFLTYFQNEAQLEKSRLLSDRFSAERPKGSFSTLEIQRTEQGDSAMYLCASSPTGGSHTEAFFGQGTRLTVV.

This clone has only a few counts. J is TRBJ1-2 and V is TRBV9; D possibly corresponds to TRBD1 (5 bases). From germline, CDR1 is SGDLS and CDR2 YYNGEE. V shed 3 bases and J shed 8 bases, with 17 bases lying between them. This CDR3 spans 14 amino acids. The CDR3: CASSGLTGAGGYTF. In nucleotides, the CDR3 is TGTGCCAGCAGCGGACTCACAGGAGCTGGCGGCTACACCTTC.

The V and J genes are TRBV13 and TRBJ1-4, with no clear D. Germline values: CDR1 PRHDT, CDR2 FYEKMQ (reference sequence). Trimming removed 2 bases from V and 5 bases from J, with 9 bases in between. The CDR3 runs to 14 residues. The CDR3, as DNA: TGTGCCAGCAGCTTAAACGACCTAAATGAAAAACTGTTTTTT. Translated, it gives CASSLNDLNEKLFF.

The chain is built from TRBV28 and TRBJ1-5, with 7 bases fitting TRBD1. Per germline, CDR1 MDHEN and CDR2 SYDVKM. The trim removed 6 bases at V and 1 base at J, leaving 6 bases unmatched. This CDR3 spans 15 amino acids. DNA for the CDR3: TGTGCCAGCAGATACAGGGGAGTAAGCAATCAGCCCCAGCATTTT. Protein product: CASRYRGVSNQPQHF.

CDR3 nucleotide sequence: TGTGCCAGCAGCGAGGGACTAGCGGGGCCCGGGCTGTTCTTC. Its translation is CASSEGLAGPGLFF. The V call is TRBV9, the J call TRBJ2-1; 13 bases line up with TRBD2. The V and J ends lost 3 bases and 15 bases, in that order; junction bases with no gene match: 9. This CDR3 contains 14 residues. Germline CDR1 SGDLS, CDR2 YYNGEE.